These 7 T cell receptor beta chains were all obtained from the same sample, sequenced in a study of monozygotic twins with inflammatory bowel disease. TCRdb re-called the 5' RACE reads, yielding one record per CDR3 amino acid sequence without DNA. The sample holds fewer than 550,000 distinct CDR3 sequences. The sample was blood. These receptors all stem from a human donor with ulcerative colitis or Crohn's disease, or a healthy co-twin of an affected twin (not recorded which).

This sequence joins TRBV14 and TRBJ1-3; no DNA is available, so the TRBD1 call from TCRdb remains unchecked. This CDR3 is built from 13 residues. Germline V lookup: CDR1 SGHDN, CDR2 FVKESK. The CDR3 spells CASSRTGEDTINF.

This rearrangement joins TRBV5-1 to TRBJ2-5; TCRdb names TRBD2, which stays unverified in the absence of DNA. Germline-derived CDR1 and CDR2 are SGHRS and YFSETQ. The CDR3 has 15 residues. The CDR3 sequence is CASSLTSGGEETQYF.

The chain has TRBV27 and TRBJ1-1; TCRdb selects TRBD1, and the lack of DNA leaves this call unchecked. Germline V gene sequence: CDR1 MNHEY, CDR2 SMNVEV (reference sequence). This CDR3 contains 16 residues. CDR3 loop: CASSGTPRKKNTEAFF.

The CDR3: CASSSYPPQAKQFF. V is TRBV7-9 and J is TRBJ2-1; as DNA is missing, the TRBD2 call by TCRdb cannot be tested. The CDR3 extends over 14 amino acids. Per the germline V gene, CDR1 is SEHNR and CDR2 is FQNEAQ (reference sequence). Combining the CDR3 with reference TRBV7-9 and TRBJ2-1 gives the whole variable domain DTGVSQNPRHKITKRGQNVTFRCDPISEHNRLYWYRQTLGQGPEFLTYFQNEAQLEKSRLLSDRFSAERPKGSFSTLEIQRTEQGDSAMYLCASSSYPPQAKQFFGPGTRLTVL.

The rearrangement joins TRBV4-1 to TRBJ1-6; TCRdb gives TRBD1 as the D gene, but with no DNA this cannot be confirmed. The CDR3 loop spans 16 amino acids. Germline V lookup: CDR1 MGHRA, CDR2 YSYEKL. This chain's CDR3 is CASSRLEGQGKRALHF.

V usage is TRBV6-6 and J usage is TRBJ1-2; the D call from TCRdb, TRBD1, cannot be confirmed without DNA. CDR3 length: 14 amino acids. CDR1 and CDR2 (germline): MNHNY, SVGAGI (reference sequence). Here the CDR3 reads CASTRQGIDYGYTF.

The CDR3 region is CASSPEQGWKRGYYGYTF. V is TRBV5-1 and J is TRBJ1-2; TCRdb's assignment of TRBD1 cannot be checked, as there is no DNA. CDR3 length equals 18 residues. In germline, CDR1 is SGHRS, CDR2 YFSETQ.